This is a list of T cell receptor beta chains from one sample in a study of blood T cells in healthy people across ages. TCRdb passed the 5' RACE reads through MiXCR, listing each CDR3 protein once. The table lists some 940,000 distinct CDR3 sequences, just under 30% of them singletons. The same sample was also used in a study of T cells of mothers and their children.

The sequenced material came from blood. The receptor set was obtained from a woman aged 40 to 50 in good health. Both conserved end residues are part of each CDR3. A D gene is named only where the DNA matches it firmly. Clone sizes are given selectively: once, few, many, or a class where the clone is expanded.

clone_size: .
j_call: TRBJ2-3
v_call: TRBV12-3/TRBV12-4
d_call: .
cdr3_aa: CASSLGLRFGPGDKTDTQYF
cdr3_nt: TGTGCCAGCAGTTTAGGGCTGCGATTTGGGCCGGGAGACAAGACAGATACGCAGTATTTT

clone_size: few
j_call: TRBJ2-1
v_call: TRBV14
d_call: .
cdr3_aa: CASSQQVYNEQFF
cdr3_nt: TGTGCCAGCAGCCAGCAGGTCTACAATGAGCAGTTCTTC

clone_size: many
j_call: TRBJ2-1
v_call: TRBV7-2
d_call: .
cdr3_aa: CASSLNGQQFF
cdr3_nt: TGTGCCAGCAGCTTAAATGGTCAGCAGTTCTTC

clone_size: few
j_call: TRBJ2-1
v_call: TRBV5-1
d_call: TRBD1
cdr3_aa: CASRDSSYNEQFF
cdr3_nt: TGCGCCAGCCGGGACAGCTCCTACAATGAGCAGTTCTTC

clone_size: .
j_call: TRBJ1-2
v_call: TRBV7-2
d_call: .
cdr3_aa: CASSSLLTRDGYYGYTF
cdr3_nt: TGTGCCAGCAGCTCCCTCCTCACTCGGGACGGATACTATGGCTACACCTTC

clone_size: .
j_call: TRBJ2-7
v_call: TRBV2
d_call: .
cdr3_aa: CASGPTSYNEQYF
cdr3_nt: TGTGCCAGCGGGCCCACCTCCTACAATGAGCAGTACTTC

clone_size: many
j_call: TRBJ2-3
v_call: TRBV4-1
d_call: TRBD2
cdr3_aa: CASSQEGRGNADTQYF
cdr3_nt: TGCGCCAGCAGCCAAGAAGGGCGGGGGAACGCCGATACGCAGTATTTT

clone_size: .
j_call: TRBJ2-7
v_call: TRBV21-1
d_call: .
cdr3_aa: CASSSWGNEQYF
cdr3_nt: TGTGCCAGCAGCAGTTGGGGGAACGAGCAGTACTTC

clone_size: few
j_call: TRBJ1-1
v_call: TRBV20-1
d_call: TRBD1
cdr3_aa: CSARDLLGGDSPTRAFF
cdr3_nt: TGCAGTGCTAGAGATCTCCTTGGCGGGGACAGCCCAACGAGAGCTTTCTTT

clone_size: once
j_call: TRBJ2-1
v_call: TRBV9
d_call: TRBD2
cdr3_aa: CASSEELGRGVNYNEQFF
cdr3_nt: TGTGCCAGCAGCGAAGAGTTGGGGCGGGGGGTGAACTACAATGAGCAGTTCTTC

clone_size: many
j_call: TRBJ2-5
v_call: TRBV7-9
d_call: TRBD2
cdr3_aa: CASSPSGGSQETQYF
cdr3_nt: TGTGCCAGCAGCCCCAGCGGGGGCTCACAAGAGACCCAGTACTTC

clone_size: many
j_call: TRBJ2-1
v_call: TRBV2
d_call: .
cdr3_aa: CASSEWYSQNEQFF
cdr3_nt: TGTGCCAGCAGTGAATGGTACAGTCAAAATGAGCAGTTCTTC

clone_size: few
j_call: TRBJ1-1
v_call: TRBV24-1
d_call: .
cdr3_aa: CATSDGSLSTEAFF
cdr3_nt: TGTGCCACCAGTGATGGCAGCCTGAGCACTGAAGCTTTCTTT

clone_size: few
j_call: TRBJ1-1
v_call: TRBV2
d_call: .
cdr3_aa: CAGYKGGDTEAFF
cdr3_nt: TGTGCCGGTTATAAGGGGGGAGACACTGAAGCTTTCTTT

clone_size: .
j_call: TRBJ2-7
v_call: TRBV9
d_call: .
cdr3_aa: CASSPRRGDPSTTFYEQYF
cdr3_nt: TGTGCCAGCAGCCCGAGAAGGGGCGACCCAAGTACTACCTTCTACGAGCAGTACTTC

clone_size: .
j_call: TRBJ1-1
v_call: TRBV24-1
d_call: .
cdr3_aa: CATSDAKREAFF
cdr3_nt: TGTGCCACCAGTGATGCGAAACGAGAAGCTTTCTTT

clone_size: .
j_call: TRBJ2-5
v_call: TRBV7-9
d_call: .
cdr3_aa: CASSPSGGPKETQYF
cdr3_nt: TGTGCCAGCAGCCCCTCCGGGGGACCAAAAGAGACCCAGTACTTC

clone_size: many
j_call: TRBJ2-1
v_call: TRBV27
d_call: TRBD2
cdr3_aa: CASSLGLAFEQFF
cdr3_nt: TGTGCCAGCAGTTTGGGACTAGCATTTGAGCAGTTCTTC

clone_size: many
j_call: TRBJ2-7
v_call: TRBV5-4
d_call: .
cdr3_aa: CASSPGISTYEQYF
cdr3_nt: TGTGCCAGCAGCCCCGGGATCTCGACCTACGAGCAGTACTTC

clone_size: few
j_call: TRBJ2-5
v_call: TRBV28
d_call: .
cdr3_aa: CASSYSPGIQTQYF
cdr3_nt: TGTGCCAGCAGTTACTCTCCGGGAATACAGACCCAGTACTTC

clone_size: many
j_call: TRBJ2-3
v_call: TRBV20-1
d_call: TRBD1
cdr3_aa: CSPYDRGADTQYF
cdr3_nt: TGCAGTCCTTACGACAGGGGCGCAGATACGCAGTATTTT

clone_size: .
j_call: TRBJ2-2
v_call: TRBV28
d_call: .
cdr3_aa: CASSTRLSGLFF
cdr3_nt: TGTGCCAGCAGTACCAGATTGTCGGGGCTGTTTTTT

clone_size: .
j_call: TRBJ2-3
v_call: TRBV19
d_call: TRBD1
cdr3_aa: CASSTSRDRVSDTQYF
cdr3_nt: TGTGCCAGTAGTACGAGCCGGGACAGGGTTTCAGATACGCAGTATTTT

clone_size: .
j_call: TRBJ1-6
v_call: TRBV2
d_call: TRBD1
cdr3_aa: CASESSGTGNSPLHF
cdr3_nt: TGTGCCAGCGAGTCCTCCGGGACAGGGAATTCACCCCTCCACTTT

clone_size: few
j_call: TRBJ1-1
v_call: TRBV29-1
d_call: .
cdr3_aa: CSAMQGAREAFF
cdr3_nt: TGCAGCGCAATGCAGGGAGCTAGGGAAGCTTTCTTT

clone_size: few
j_call: TRBJ2-7
v_call: TRBV2
d_call: .
cdr3_aa: CASLRGQWAGEAQYF
cdr3_nt: TGTGCCAGCCTACGGGGGCAGTGGGCAGGGGAGGCCCAGTACTTC

clone_size: few
j_call: TRBJ2-3
v_call: TRBV6-5
d_call: .
cdr3_aa: CASSYSLRSTDTQYF
cdr3_nt: TGTGCCAGCAGTTACTCGTTGCGTAGCACAGATACGCAGTATTTT

clone_size: few
j_call: TRBJ2-3
v_call: TRBV7-9
d_call: .
cdr3_aa: CASSLLQGAGLSTDTQYF
cdr3_nt: TGTGCCAGCAGCTTATTACAGGGAGCGGGGCTTAGCACAGATACGCAGTATTTT

clone_size: .
j_call: TRBJ2-7
v_call: TRBV6-6
d_call: TRBD1
cdr3_aa: CASKTGTGVYEQYF
cdr3_nt: TGTGCCAGTAAGACCGGGACAGGGGTTTACGAGCAGTACTTC

clone_size: many
j_call: TRBJ2-5
v_call: TRBV5-1
d_call: .
cdr3_aa: CASGPGTQETQYF
cdr3_nt: TGCGCCAGCGGCCCCGGGACACAAGAGACCCAGTACTTC

clone_size: .
j_call: TRBJ1-6
v_call: TRBV7-2
d_call: TRBD1
cdr3_aa: CASSSQGQTNSPLHF
cdr3_nt: TGTGCCAGCAGCTCACAGGGACAGACCAATTCACCCCTCCACTTT

clone_size: many
j_call: TRBJ2-7
v_call: TRBV29-1
d_call: .
cdr3_aa: CSVEDDIYEQYF
cdr3_nt: TGCAGCGTTGAAGATGACATTTACGAGCAGTACTTC

clone_size: few
j_call: TRBJ2-7
v_call: TRBV18
d_call: TRBD1
cdr3_aa: CASSRTGDRNYEQYF
cdr3_nt: TGTGCCAGCTCACGAACAGGGGACCGAAACTACGAGCAGTACTTC

clone_size: few
j_call: TRBJ2-5
v_call: TRBV28
d_call: TRBD1
cdr3_aa: CASSLSSRDREEVTQYF
cdr3_nt: TGTGCCAGCAGTTTATCCAGTCGGGACAGGGAAGAAGTGACCCAGTACTTC

clone_size: few
j_call: TRBJ2-1
v_call: TRBV5-5
d_call: .
cdr3_aa: CASSLGQELRYNEQFF
cdr3_nt: TGTGCCAGCAGCTTGGGACAGGAGTTGAGGTACAATGAGCAGTTCTTC

clone_size: .
j_call: TRBJ2-1
v_call: TRBV19
d_call: .
cdr3_aa: CASSIESGISHNEQFF
cdr3_nt: TGTGCCAGTAGTATAGAGTCTGGGATTTCCCACAATGAGCAGTTCTTC

clone_size: few
j_call: TRBJ2-5
v_call: TRBV20-1
d_call: .
cdr3_aa: CSEKLGAQETQYF
cdr3_nt: TGCTCAGAAAAGCTCGGGGCACAAGAGACCCAGTACTTC

clone_size: .
j_call: TRBJ2-1
v_call: TRBV3-1
d_call: TRBD2
cdr3_aa: CASSPWAGGNGEQFF
cdr3_nt: TGTGCCAGCAGCCCCTGGGCGGGGGGGAACGGTGAGCAGTTCTTC

clone_size: few
j_call: TRBJ2-7
v_call: TRBV28
d_call: TRBD2
cdr3_aa: CTSSSLAGVSSYEQYF
cdr3_nt: TGTACCAGCAGTTCACTAGCGGGGGTGAGCTCCTACGAGCAGTACTTC

clone_size: many
j_call: TRBJ2-5
v_call: TRBV12-3/TRBV12-4
d_call: TRBD1
cdr3_aa: CASSHSVGQDGETQYF
cdr3_nt: TGTGCCAGCAGCCACAGTGTGGGACAGGATGGGGAGACCCAGTACTTC